This T cell receptor beta chain was observed in a study of shared clonotypes between healthy human individuals. Across the study: In total, the donors were a couple of women and a few men aged 18 to 49.

This CDR3 spans 15 amino acids. V lost 6 bases and J lost 9; bases outside the gene matches: 13. The germline V gene encodes CDR1 MNHEY and CDR2 SVGAGI. It was about 210 ng DNA, 31,000 or so T cell genomes, that sorted-subset replicate PCRs used. Assay: immunoSEQ multiplex PCR; the TCRdb copy retains only in-frame clones and omits some. The sample comprises about 2.5 million clones, about nine tenths of which are singletons, and 0.37% rests with the top ten. Study-level points and caveats: Clonotype sharing across donors was expected to vary with sequencing depth.

About this clone: The antigen remains undetermined.

All donors qualified as healthy HIV-negative adults and had experienced no recent acute infections or vaccinations. This TCR came from a man aged 18 to 35 in good health. Some clones in this sample may be carry-over from other donors' samples. Specimen: naive CD4+ T cells from PBMCs. Subset indicated: CD45RA+ positively selected. The chain combines TRBV6-5 with TRBJ2-1, with 8 nucleotides matching TRBD2. The CDR3 spells CASSPGVAGQGEQFF. CDR3 DNA: TGTGCCAGCAGCCCCGGGGTAGCGGGACAAGGTGAGCAGTTCTTC.